This TCR beta chain was captured in a study of technical replicates of blood from a handful of donors. CDR3 length equals 14 residues. V shed 6 bases and J 3 bases; nucleotides not matched to a gene: 4. Germline lookup yields CDR1 SGHAT and CDR2 FQNNGV. The method was immunoSEQ multiplex PCR; TCRdb's version includes in-frame clones alone and lacks a portion of them. The data show 55,000 to 65,000 clones, 80% to 90% seen once. The source material was PBMCs. The sequence was obtained from a human donor in good health. Some clones in this sample may be carry-over from other donors' samples. V is TRBV11-2 and J is TRBJ1-2; the match to TRBD1 covers 10 bases. CDR3 residues: CASRSGQGDYGYTF. The CDR3 DNA sequence: TGTGCCAGCAGGAGTGGACAGGGGGACTATGGCTACACCTTC.